A selection of T cell receptor beta chains follows, all from one sample in a study of blood T cell repertoires in COVID-19. Profiling relied on immunoSEQ multiplex PCR, and the TCRdb table lists in-frame clones only, not all of them. Of about 42,000 clones listed, over 80% were seen once; the top ten hold roughly 5.2%. The sequenced material came from peripheral blood. All receptors come from a man in his fifties with active COVID-19. Both conserved end residues are part of each CDR3. The D gene is left open where the match is weak. Expanded clones are given a class, and other clones once, few, many or no size at all.

V	size	length	D	J	DNA	CDR3
TRBV2	once	17	TRBD1	TRBJ2-6	TGTGCCAGCAGTGCGGGACAGGGAAGCTCTGGGGCCAACGTCCTGACTTTC	CASSAGQGSSGANVLTF
TRBV7-8	.	15	TRBD2	TRBJ2-7	TGTGCCAGCAGCTTACGGCGGGAGAGCTCCTACGAGCAGTACTTC	CASSLRRESSYEQYF
TRBV19	.	14	.	TRBJ1-5	TGTGCCAGTAGCATATCCGGTGGCAATCAGCCCCAGCATTTT	CASSISGGNQPQHF
TRBV11-2	few	16	.	TRBJ1-2	TGTGCCAGCAGCTCGACCCGGGGAAGGGAGCCCTATGGCTACACCTTC	CASSSTRGREPYGYTF
TRBV5-4	.	18	.	TRBJ2-5	TGTGCCAGCAGCGTTGGCGGTCTGGGGCGCGGATTTTTGGAGACCCAGTACTTC	CASSVGGLGRGFLETQYF
TRBV6-1	few	16	.	TRBJ1-2	TGTGCCAGCAGTGAAGGAATTTGGGGAGGCGACTATGGCTACACCTTC	CASSEGIWGGDYGYTF
TRBV11-2	.	13	TRBD1	TRBJ1-2	TGTGCCAGCAGCCCCCGGGACAGCTATGGCTACACCTTC	CASSPRDSYGYTF
TRBV5-4	.	17	TRBD2	TRBJ2-1	TGTGCCAGCAGTTCGACTAGCGGGGGGGCCTCCTACAATGAGCAGTTCTTC	CASSSTSGGASYNEQFF
TRBV11-1	.	16	TRBD1	TRBJ2-7	TGTGCCAGCAGCTTAGCGACCGGGACAGGACTACGCGAGCAGTACTTC	CASSLATGTGLREQYF
TRBV4-1	.	14	.	TRBJ1-5	TGCGCCAGCAGCCAAGATAGCGGTGAGAAGCCCCAGCATTTT	CASSQDSGEKPQHF
TRBV5-1	.	14	TRBD2	TRBJ2-1	TGCGCCAGCACCCATAGCGGGGGAGGCAATGAGCAGTTCTTC	CASTHSGGGNEQFF
TRBV2	.	15	.	TRBJ1-2	TGTGCCAGCAGAACTATGTCCGGGAGAGAGGCTGGCTACACCTTC	CASRTMSGREAGYTF
TRBV9	.	19	TRBD2	TRBJ2-4	TGTGCCAGCAGCGTAGGGAAGGGGAGGGAGAGAGGATCCAAAAACATTCAGTACTTC	CASSVGKGRERGSKNIQYF
TRBV2	.	15	.	TRBJ1-2	TGTGCCAGCAGTAACAGGAAATCCGGCTCCGATGGCTACACCTTC	CASSNRKSGSDGYTF
TRBV19	.	13	.	TRBJ2-1	TGTGCCAGTGGGCGCGGGGCGTACAATGAGCAGTTCTTC	CASGRGAYNEQFF
TRBV5-6	.	17	TRBD2	TRBJ2-1	TGTGCCAGCAGCCGAGGACTAGCGGGAGGCCGAGGGGATGAGCAGTTCTTC	CASSRGLAGGRGDEQFF
TRBV6-5	.	13	TRBD1	TRBJ2-7	TGTGCCAGCAGGCCCGGGACAGTCTACGAGCAGTACTTC	CASRPGTVYEQYF
TRBV27	.	16	.	TRBJ2-3	TGTGCCAGCAGTCGTAACGGGGTCCCAAGCACAGATACGCAGTATTTT	CASSRNGVPSTDTQYF
TRBV10-2	.	14	TRBD1	TRBJ2-2	TGCGCCAGCAGTGACAGGGGGTGGACCGGGGAGCTGTTTTTT	CASSDRGWTGELFF
TRBV2	.	14	.	TRBJ1-6	TGTGCCAGCAGTGTAAGGCAGGGGAATTCACCCCTCCACTTT	CASSVRQGNSPLHF
TRBV2	.	16	TRBD2	TRBJ2-5	TGTGCCAGTACCCCGGGGGGGGCTGGGGTCGGAGAGACCCAGTACTTC	CASTPGGAGVGETQYF
TRBV2	.	12	.	TRBJ1-2	TGTGCCAGCAGTGTGAACGGCTATGGCTACACCTTC	CASSVNGYGYTF
TRBV18	.	14	.	TRBJ1-2	TGTGCCAGCTCACCGATGGACAGCCTCTATGGCTACACCTTC	CASSPMDSLYGYTF
TRBV7-9	.	14	.	TRBJ2-3	TGTGCCAGCAGCTTGGCGGGTAGCACAGATACGCAGTATTTT	CASSLAGSTDTQYF
TRBV5-1	.	15	.	TRBJ2-5	TGCGCCAGCAGCTCCCAGGGTAGGAAAGAAGAGACCCAGTACTTC	CASSSQGRKEETQYF
TRBV10-3	once	10	.	TRBJ1-2	TGCGCTACAAGGGGCTTCGGCTACACCTTC	CATRGFGYTF
TRBV6-5	.	14	TRBD1	TRBJ1-4	TGTGCCAGCAGTCCCGGGACAGGTGGAGAAAAACTGTTTTTT	CASSPGTGGEKLFF
TRBV12-5	.	17	TRBD1	TRBJ1-5	TGTGCTAGTGGTTTACAGACAGGGGAAGGCAGCAATCAGCCCCAGCATTTT	CASGLQTGEGSNQPQHF
TRBV18	.	16	.	TRBJ1-2	TGTGCCAGCCGTATAGGATCGGGAGCTACTAACTATGGCTACACCTTC	CASRIGSGATNYGYTF
TRBV5-1	.	14	TRBD1	TRBJ1-1	TGCGCCAGCAATGACAGGGGGTATGACACTGAAGCTTTCTTT	CASNDRGYDTEAFF
TRBV29-1	.	13	.	TRBJ2-7	TGCAGCGTTGAGGTGGCAGGGACCTACGAGCAGTACTTC	CSVEVAGTYEQYF
TRBV7-6	once	16	TRBD2	TRBJ2-1	TGTGCCAGCAGCTCCTCAGTGACTAGCGGGTCTCGGAGGTTGGTCTTC	CASSSSVTSGSRRLVF
TRBV19	.	15	TRBD1	TRBJ1-5	TGTGCCAGTAGTATACAGGGACAGAGCAATCAGCCCCAGCATTTT	CASSIQGQSNQPQHF
TRBV4-1	.	16	.	TRBJ1-5	TGCGCCAGCAGCCAAGATTGGAGCAGGGATAAACAGCCCCAGCATTTT	CASSQDWSRDKQPQHF
TRBV14	.	18	TRBD1	TRBJ1-2	TGTGCCAGCAGCCTTAAAGGACAGGGGAGTCGCTTTTTGGGAGGCTACACCTTC	CASSLKGQGSRFLGGYTF
TRBV12-5	.	14	TRBD1	TRBJ1-1	TGTGCTAGTGGTGCCGGGACAGGGTTCGCTGAAGCTTTCTTT	CASGAGTGFAEAFF
TRBV27	.	15	.	TRBJ2-3	TGTGCCAGCAGTTTACAGGGGAGAGCCGGAGATACGCAGTATTTT	CASSLQGRAGDTQYF
TRBV5-1	.	15	.	TRBJ2-3	TGCGCCAGCAGCTTGGGGTTCGGTAGCACAGATACGCAGTATTTT	CASSLGFGSTDTQYF
TRBV6-5	.	12	.	TRBJ2-7	TGTGCCAGCGGGGGACAAGCCTACGAGCAGTACTTC	CASGGQAYEQYF
TRBV24-1	.	14	TRBD1	TRBJ2-3	TGTGCCACCAGTGCGCAGGGGGGCACAGATACGCAGTATTTT	CATSAQGGTDTQYF
TRBV7-3	.	14	TRBD2	TRBJ2-7	TGTGCCAGCAGCTTAACTCCGGGACTAGCGGAGCAGTACTTC	CASSLTPGLAEQYF
TRBV4-3	.	16	.	TRBJ2-5	TGCGCCAGCAGCCAAGTATATAAGGACAGCCAAGAGACCCAGTACTTC	CASSQVYKDSQETQYF
TRBV4-2	.	16	.	TRBJ1-4	TGTGCCAGCAGCCAAGAGCGGGGGCTGGCTAATGAAAAACTGTTTTTT	CASSQERGLANEKLFF
TRBV29-1	.	16	.	TRBJ2-7	TGCAGCGTTGCGAGAGTATCGGACAGTAACCCCTACGAGCAGTACTTC	CSVARVSDSNPYEQYF